A single sample is the source of the 11 T cell receptor beta chains below, sequenced in a study of blood T cell repertoires in COVID-19. Sequencing used immunoSEQ multiplex PCR; TCRdb keeps in-frame clones, though not all of them. There are under 250,000 clones in the sample; about nine tenths occur only once, and around 6.5% lies in the top ten. Sample: peripheral blood. These receptors were obtained from a man between 60 and 75 years old who had recovered from COVID-19.

The chain couples TRBV19 to TRBJ2-4, with TRBD1 as a possible D gene (5 bases). Germline assignment: CDR1 LNHDA and CDR2 SQIVND (reference sequence). Deletions cut 7 bases from V and 8 bases from J, with 9 bases between. The length of the CDR3 is 11 residues. CDR3 nucleotide sequence: TGTGCCAGTACGGCACAGGACATTCAGTACTTC. Translated: CASTAQDIQYF.

V usage is TRBV28 and J usage is TRBJ2-6; 8 bases match TRBD1. CDR1 is MDHEN, CDR2 SYDVKM, per germline. J gave up 13 bases and V 5 bases, and 13 bases lay outside the gene matches. This CDR3 spans 15 amino acids. For the CDR3, the DNA is TGTGCCAGCAGTCCCACAGGGGGGCTGTCCGGGGTCCTGACTTTC. Its protein is CASSPTGGLSGVLTF.

Regarding this clone: Additional DNA sequences in this sample encode the identical CDR3. This rearrangement joins TRBV12-3 or TRBV12-4 to TRBJ1-4, with a weak D call TRBD1 (5 bases). The V end was cut by 6 bases, the J end by 7 bases, with 9 bases between. The CDR3 is made up of 12 amino acids. The DNA of the CDR3 is TGTGCCAGCAGCCCCGGGGGTGAAAAACTGTTTTTT. Encoded protein: CASSPGGEKLFF.

The chain is built from TRBV12-2 and TRBJ2-1; TRBD2 is the table's D call, not checked against the DNA. TRBV12-2 is an annotated pseudogene. The CDR3 spans 14 residues. The chain's CDR3 is CASRVAGPAHEQFF. CDR3 bases: TGTGCAAGTCGGGTAGCGGGACCGGCCCATGAGCAGTTCTTC.

The rearrangement joins TRBV6-6 to TRBJ1-4; D is undetermined. The CDR3 is made up of 14 amino acids. The germline V and J ends were trimmed by 7 bases and 0 bases, with 9 bases remaining between them. The germline gives CDR1 MNHNY, CDR2 SVGAGI (reference sequence). CDR3 sequence reads: CASNGDTTNEKLFF. CDR3 DNA sequence: TGTGCCAGCAACGGGGATACAACTAATGAAAAACTGTTTTTT.

The chain links TRBV20-1 to TRBJ1-4, with D perhaps TRBD1 (5 bases). This CDR3 contains 10 residues. Germline assignment: CDR1 DFQATT and CDR2 SNEGSKA (reference sequence). Trimming took off 6 bases at V and 7 bases at J, with 6 bases between the two ends. The CDR3 DNA reads as TGCAGTGCGGGGCGTGAAAAACTGTTTTTT. As protein: CSAGREKLFF.

CDR3 sequence: CASKTVRGQLAGAHEQYF. CDR3 in DNA: TGTGCCAGCAAAACGGTTAGGGGGCAACTAGCGGGAGCCCACGAGCAGTACTTC. The chain is built from TRBV27 and TRBJ2-7; TRBD2 matches at 11 bases. Germline assignment: CDR1 MNHEY and CDR2 SMNVEV (reference sequence). There are 18 residues in the CDR3. The ends lost 7 bases at V and 5 bases at J; junction bases unmatched: 19.

J is TRBJ2-7 and V is TRBV11-2; 11 positions agree with TRBD1. J gave up 6 bases and V 5 bases, and 9 bases lay outside the gene matches. The length of the CDR3 is 15 residues. Looked up from germline, CDR1 is SGHAT and CDR2 is FQNNGV. CDR3: CASSIFPGQGGEQYF. CDR3 coding DNA: TGTGCCAGCAGCATTTTCCCGGGACAGGGGGGCGAGCAGTACTTC. Drawing the rest from reference TRBV11-2 and TRBJ2-7, the complete variable domain is EAGVAQSPRYKIIEKRQSVAFWCNPISGHATLYWYQQILGQGPKLLIQFQNNGVVDDSQLPKDRFSAERLKGVDSTLKIQPAKLEDSAVYLCASSIFPGQGGEQYFGPGTRLTVT.

The chain links TRBV5-6 to TRBJ2-1; the match to TRBD1 covers 7 bases. The CDR3 length is 11 residues. V was pared by 2 bases and J by 16 bases, with 6 bases of the junction left unmatched. CDR1 is SGHDT and CDR2 is YYEEEE in the germline V gene. CDR3: CASSLGTEGFF. As DNA, the CDR3 is TGTGCCAGCAGCTTAGGGACAGAAGGATTCTTC.

The chain links TRBV7-9 to TRBJ1-2; D unresolved. CDR3 length equals 13 residues. Deletions cut 1 base from V and 8 bases from J, with 11 bases between. Per germline, CDR1 SEHNR and CDR2 FQNEAQ (reference sequence). CDR3 nucleotides: TGTGCCAGCAGCTTAGTTCAACTCGCGGGCTACACCTTC. This encodes CASSLVQLAGYTF.

This sequence joins TRBV6-2 or TRBV6-3 and TRBJ1-5, with TRBD1 identical over 8 bases. Per germline, CDR1 MNHEY and CDR2 SVGEGT. The CDR3 covers 15 residues. Losses at the gene ends were 1 base for V and 4 bases for J; bases not matched to a gene: 3. The CDR3 loop reads CASSYWRQGNQPQHF. The CDR3 coding sequence is TGTGCCAGCAGTTACTGGCGACAGGGGAATCAGCCCCAGCATTTT.